This T cell receptor beta chain was profiled in a study of PD-1 blockade in classical Hodgkin lymphoma. Findings of the study overall: Nivolumab initiation under 1 year post-ASCT meant exclusion.

The CDR3 length is 15 residues. Per germline, CDR1 SGHRS and CDR2 YFSETQ. Unmatched junction bases numbered 9, after V lost 4 bases and J lost 4 bases. Brentuximab vedotin exposure varied among the patients, all of whom had relapsed after autologous stem cell transplantation. Libraries were prepared by immunoSEQ multiplex PCR; TCRdb keeps only in-frame clonotypes and omits some of them. This repertoire shows 30,000 to 45,000 clones, around nine tenths found once; its top ten account for approximately 7.5%. About this clone itself: Its antigen remains unidentified.

The TCR originated in a human donor with classical Hodgkin lymphoma. The specimen was peripheral blood mononuclear cells (PBMCs), collected before the second cycle of nivolumab. The rearrangement uses TRBV5-1 and TRBJ2-5; the match to TRBD2 covers 8 bases. The CDR3 here is CASSLGTRGRETQYF. In DNA form, the CDR3 reads TGCGCCAGCAGCCTAGGGACTAGGGGAAGAGAGACCCAGTACTTC.